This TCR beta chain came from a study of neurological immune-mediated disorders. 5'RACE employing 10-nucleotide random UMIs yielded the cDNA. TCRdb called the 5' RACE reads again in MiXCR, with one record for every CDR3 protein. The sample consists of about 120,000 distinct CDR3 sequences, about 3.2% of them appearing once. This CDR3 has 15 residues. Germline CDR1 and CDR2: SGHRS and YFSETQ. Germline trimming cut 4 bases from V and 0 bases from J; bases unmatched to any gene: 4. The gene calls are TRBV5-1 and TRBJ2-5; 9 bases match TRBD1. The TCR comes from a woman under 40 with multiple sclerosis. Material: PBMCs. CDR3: CASSGDRENQETQYF. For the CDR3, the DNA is TGCGCCAGCAGCGGGGACAGGGAGAACCAAGAGACCCAGTACTTC.